The subject of this entry is one TCR beta chain. This clonotype was seen more than once but under ten times. What this receptor recognizes is not known. The sample holds no much larger clone one base away, and base qualities are not on file. Library generation was performed with 5' RACE. These reads were obtained on an Illumina HiSeq 2500. A second about 7 to 12 cycle PCR used a sample-barcoded 5' primer and a J-beta primer mix. A template-switch 5' adaptor carrying 12 random nucleotides introduced a unique molecular identifier onto each TCR beta cDNA molecule. Each sample yielded at least 2.5 million CDR3-containing paired-end reads. The Mint cDNA synthesis kit, primed by a TRBC-specific oligonucleotide, was used to synthesize first-strand cDNA from all RNA. After uracil-DNA glycosylase treatment, a first 18-cycle PCR used universal primers M1SS and BC2_uni_R on all cDNA. Regarding the original processing steps: Normalization of each sample was performed by random selection of 1 million high-quality reads, each carrying a distinct molecular identifier. Reads sharing molecular identifiers were discarded rather than binned into consensus sequences. MiTCR, run with a Q25 quality threshold and the strictest error-elimination algorithm, handled CDR3 identification, clonotype clustering and error correction. Lower-bound total TCR beta diversity was estimated with a nonparametric unseen species model using Euler transformation. TCRdb trimmed public reads at Q25 via fastp, called clones via MiXCR and kept in-frame beta chains. All rows with the same CDR3 protein become a single entry with the most common DNA and genes. The V and J calls and clone size are TCRdb's, not the authors'. Here the sample has over 1,500,000 distinct CDR3 sequences; just under 50% occur a single time. Of the sample, less than 2.5% is held by the ten largest clones.

The sample comes from a study of blood T cells in healthy people across ages (dated by TCRdb to the mid-2010s). General notes on the study: In model experiments, template switching captured about one uniquely barcoded TCR beta cDNA molecule for every two T cells. Age-related changes in TCR beta repertoire diversity were measured in the study by deep sequencing normalized with unique cDNA molecular identifiers. The donors were divided into four age groups: young (average around 16 years), middle-aged (approximately 39), aged (roughly 60) and long-lived (roughly 86). To avoid experimental bias, donors of different ages were spread randomly across the sequencing lanes. For two donors (one aged 18 to 29 and one aged 80 or older), the study analyzed two additional independent replicas of 1 million unique cDNA reads from the same blood draw.

Taken from the germline V gene (reference sequence), the CDR1 and CDR2 loops are SGHKS and YYEKEE. The CDR3, from cysteine to phenylalanine, totals 16 residues. Only the CDR3 part of the read is kept: 48 bases, read in frame from the first base. Findings and caveats that apply to the study as a whole: The CMV infection status of donors was not known, potentially confounding age-related changes in expanded clonotypes. Estimates of total diversity based on one million sequenced T cells were regarded as lower bounds and as underestimates. Observed TCR beta diversity per million T cells fell roughly linearly with age, and a significant reduction was already apparent by age roughly 40. Because profiling used bulk unsorted PBMCs, naive and antigen-experienced compartments could not be compared conclusively. The long-lived group showed more naive CD4+ T cells, fewer expanded clones and increased TCR diversity than the aged group, suggesting age selection. There was a strong correlation between observed TCR beta diversity and the percentage of naive T cells measured by flow cytometry.

The approximately 41 donors, aged about 6 to 90 years, were systemically healthy Caucasian individuals from Russia. Each donor gave about 9.8 milliliters of peripheral blood, drawn into EDTA-treated Vacutainer tubes. PBMCs were isolated by Ficoll-Paque density-gradient centrifugation, with at least 6 million obtained per sample. Total RNA was extracted from PBMCs with Trizol reagent, with at least 6 micrograms obtained per sample. For every donor, an aliquot of PBMCs went through flow cytometry to measure the percentages of naive CD45RAhigh/CD27high T cells. The rearrangement joined TRBV5-5 to TRBJ2-4; TRBD2 is a weak D gene call, 6 bases matching. The J call is in doubt because the DNA end fits TRBJ2-5 better. The sequencing sample was made of blood. The receptor was isolated from a woman aged 40 to 55 in good health. In nucleotide form, the sequence is TGTGCCAGCAGCTCGGGGGTCCAAGAGAGAGTGGAGACCCAGTACTTC. Its translation reads: CASSSGVQERVETQYF.